This entry lists 4 T cell receptor beta chains sequenced from one sample in a study of identical twins. TCRdb passed the 5' RACE reads through MiXCR, listing each CDR3 protein once. The data hold hundreds of thousands of distinct CDR3 sequences, with around 21% observed a single time. The same sample was also used in a study of T cells expressing NK-cell markers.

The sequenced sample was PBMCs. Receptors originate from a woman under 30 in good health.

This clonotype has just a few counts. V and J are TRBV5-1 and TRBJ2-7; possible D gene TRBD1, 6 bases. There are 14 residues in the CDR3. From germline, CDR1 is SGHRS and CDR2 YFSETQ. Trimming removed 4 bases from V and 5 bases from J, with 16 bases in between. The CDR3 nucleotides read TGCGCCAGCAGCGAGGACAGAGGGGTGAACGAGCAGTACTTC. This codes for CASSEDRGVNEQYF.

This clonotype was observed a handful of times. The gene calls are TRBV12-3 or TRBV12-4 and TRBJ2-1; TRBD2 agrees at 12 bases. This CDR3 has 15 amino acids. V dropped 7 bases and J dropped 5; count of bases not matched to a gene: 6. The CDR3 reads CASTQTSGSNNEQFF. The CDR3 DNA is TGTGCCAGCACCCAGACTAGCGGGAGCAACAATGAGCAGTTCTTC.

The J gene is TRBJ2-1, the V gene TRBV20-1; D is perhaps TRBD2 (6 bases). The CDR3 runs to 15 residues. The ends were cut back, 5 bases at V and 1 base at J, with 15 bases in the middle. Germline lookup yields CDR1 DFQATT and CDR2 SNEGSKA (reference sequence). The CDR3 DNA is TGCAGTGCTGACTCCTCCCGGGGGTCCTACAATGAGCAGTTCTTC. Residues: CSADSSRGSYNEQFF.

The chain carries TRBV27 and TRBJ2-2; the D gene is possibly TRBD1 (5 bases). The germline V and J ends were trimmed by 2 bases and 7 bases, with 11 bases remaining between them. The CDR3 has 14 residues. Germline CDR1 reads MNHEY; CDR2 reads SMNVEV (reference sequence). CDR3 DNA sequence: TGTGCCAGCAGTTTAGCAGGGAAAGGCGGGGAGCTGTTTTTT. Its translation: CASSLAGKGGELFF.